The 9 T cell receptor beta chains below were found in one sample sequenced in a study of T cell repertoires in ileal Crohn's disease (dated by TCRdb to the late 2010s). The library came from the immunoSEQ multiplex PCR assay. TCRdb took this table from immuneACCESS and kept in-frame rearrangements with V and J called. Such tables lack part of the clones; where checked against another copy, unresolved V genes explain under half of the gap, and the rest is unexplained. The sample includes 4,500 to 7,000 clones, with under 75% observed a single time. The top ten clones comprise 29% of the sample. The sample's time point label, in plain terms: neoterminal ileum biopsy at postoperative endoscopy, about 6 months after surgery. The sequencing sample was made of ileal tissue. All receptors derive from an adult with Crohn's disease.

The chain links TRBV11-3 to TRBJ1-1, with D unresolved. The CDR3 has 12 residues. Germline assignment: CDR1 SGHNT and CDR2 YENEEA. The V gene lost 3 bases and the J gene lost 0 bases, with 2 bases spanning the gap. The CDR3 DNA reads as TGTGCCAGCAGCTTCGTGAACACTGAAGCTTTCTTT. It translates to CASSFVNTEAFF.

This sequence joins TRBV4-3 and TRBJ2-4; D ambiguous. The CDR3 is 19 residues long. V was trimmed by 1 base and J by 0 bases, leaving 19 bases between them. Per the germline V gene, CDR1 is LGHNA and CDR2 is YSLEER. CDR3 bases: TGCGCCAGCAGCCAAGCTGAACCTGGCCTCATTATAGCCAAAAACATTCAGTACTTC. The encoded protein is CASSQAEPGLIIAKNIQYF.

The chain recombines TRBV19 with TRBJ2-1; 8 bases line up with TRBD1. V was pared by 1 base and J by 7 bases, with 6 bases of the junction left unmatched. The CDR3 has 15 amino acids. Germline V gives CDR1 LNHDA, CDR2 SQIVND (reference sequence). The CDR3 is CASSIGTGRKNEQFF. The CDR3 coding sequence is TGTGCCAGTAGTATAGGGACAGGGAGGAAAAATGAGCAGTTCTTC.

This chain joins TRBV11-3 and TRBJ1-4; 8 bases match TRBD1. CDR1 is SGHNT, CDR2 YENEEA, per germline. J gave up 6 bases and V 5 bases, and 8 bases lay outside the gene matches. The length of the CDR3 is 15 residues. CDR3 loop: CASSLNGQGHEKLFF. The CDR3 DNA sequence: TGTGCCAGCAGCCTAAACGGACAGGGACATGAAAAACTGTTTTTT.

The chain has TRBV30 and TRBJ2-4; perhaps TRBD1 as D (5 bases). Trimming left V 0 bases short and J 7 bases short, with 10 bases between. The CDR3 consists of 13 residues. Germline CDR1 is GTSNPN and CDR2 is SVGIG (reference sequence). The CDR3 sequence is CAWSVRRANIQYF. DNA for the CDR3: TGTGCCTGGAGTGTACGCAGGGCGAACATTCAGTACTTC.

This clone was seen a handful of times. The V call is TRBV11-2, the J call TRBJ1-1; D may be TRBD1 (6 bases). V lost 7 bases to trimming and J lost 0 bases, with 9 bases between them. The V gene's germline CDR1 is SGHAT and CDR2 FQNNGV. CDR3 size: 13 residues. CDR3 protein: CASNGQMNTEAFF. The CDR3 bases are TGTGCCAGCAACGGACAGATGAACACTGAAGCTTTCTTT.

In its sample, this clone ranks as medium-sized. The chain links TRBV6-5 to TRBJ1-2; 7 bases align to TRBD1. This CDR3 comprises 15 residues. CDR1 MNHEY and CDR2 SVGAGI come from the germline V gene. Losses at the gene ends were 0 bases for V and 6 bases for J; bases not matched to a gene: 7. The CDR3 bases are TGTGCCAGCAGTTACTCCAAGGGGGCGCAGGATGGCTACACCTTC. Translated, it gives CASSYSKGAQDGYTF.

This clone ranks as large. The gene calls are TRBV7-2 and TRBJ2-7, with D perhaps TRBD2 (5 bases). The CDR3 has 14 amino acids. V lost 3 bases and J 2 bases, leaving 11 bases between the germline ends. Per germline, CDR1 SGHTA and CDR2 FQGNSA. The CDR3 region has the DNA TGTGCCAGCAGCTTCTCCAGCGGACCCTACGAGCAGTACTTC. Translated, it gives CASSFSSGPYEQYF.

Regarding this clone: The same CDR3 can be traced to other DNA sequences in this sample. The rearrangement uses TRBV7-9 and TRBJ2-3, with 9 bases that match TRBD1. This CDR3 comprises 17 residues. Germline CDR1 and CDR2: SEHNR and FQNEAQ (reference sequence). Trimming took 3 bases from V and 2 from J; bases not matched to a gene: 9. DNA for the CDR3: TGTGCCAGCAGCTTGGGCACCGGGACAGGGATCACAGATACGCAGTATTTT. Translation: CASSLGTGTGITDTQYF.